Each of the 6 T cell receptor beta chains below was sequenced from the same sample in a study of blood T cell repertoires in COVID-19. The assay was immunoSEQ multiplex PCR, and TCRdb's table has in-frame clones only and misses some. Of 100,000 to 150,000 clones listed, 90% are singletons. Sequencing was carried out using peripheral blood. Every receptor here comes from a woman aged 55 to 70 with COVID-19, enrolled during active disease.

V usage is TRBV3-1 (or the pseudogene TRBV3-2) and J usage is TRBJ2-1; 8 bases match TRBD1. Trimming removed 2 bases from V and 4 bases from J; junction bases left unmatched: 10. This CDR3 contains 17 residues. Per germline, CDR1 LGHDT and CDR2 YNNKEL (reference sequence). CDR3 protein: CASSQLGGTGIYNEQFF. CDR3 in DNA: TGTGCCAGCAGCCAACTAGGGGGGACAGGTATATACAATGAGCAGTTCTTC.

The chain employs TRBV29-1 and TRBJ2-5; 11 bases fit TRBD2. V lost 6 bases to trimming and J lost 1 base; unmatched junction nucleotides: 10. The CDR3 runs to 16 residues. Germline CDR1 SQVTM, CDR2 ANQGSEA. CDR3 sequence: CSVSLHGLAGQETQYF. The CDR3 DNA is TGCAGCGTCTCTCTACACGGACTAGCGGGCCAAGAGACCCAGTACTTC.

This rearrangement joins TRBV27 to TRBJ1-2; the D is unclear. The CDR3 covers 15 residues. With 6 bases removed from V and 2 bases from J, the gap between germline ends came to 16 bases. Looked up from germline, CDR1 is MNHEY and CDR2 is SMNVEV (reference sequence). The CDR3, as DNA: TGTGCCAGCAGCCTCCGGGTTGGCCGAAACTATGGCTACACCTTC. It specifies CASSLRVGRNYGYTF.

This chain links TRBV20-1 with TRBJ1-2; 10 bases are shared with TRBD1. The CDR3 runs 14 residues. Germline V gene sequence: CDR1 DFQATT, CDR2 SNEGSKA (reference sequence). V shed 3 bases and J 6 bases; nucleotides not matched to a gene: 7. The CDR3 DNA sequence: TGCAGTGCTAGTCGGGACAGGGGAGTTGATGGCTACACCTTC. Translating gives CSASRDRGVDGYTF.

A word on this clone: The germline gene is not matched at one end of the junction; a read error may be the cause. This chain uses TRBV9 with TRBJ2-2; D gene uncertain. Per the germline V gene, CDR1 is SGDLS and CDR2 is YYNGEE. CDR3 length equals 15 residues. The CDR3 loop is CASSLSVLNAGELFF. The CDR3 coding sequence is TGTGCCAGCAGCCTTTCAGTCTTGAACGCCGGGGAGCTGTTTTTT.

The gene calls are TRBV7-2 and TRBJ1-5; a possible D gene is TRBD1 (5 bases). The V end was cut by 3 bases, the J end by 1 base, with 7 bases between. Germline-derived CDR1 and CDR2 are SGHTA and FQGNSA. There are 14 residues in the CDR3. The CDR3 region has the DNA TGTGCCAGCAGCTTCCGGGGGAGCAATCAGCCCCAGCATTTT. Protein product: CASSFRGSNQPQHF.